This T cell receptor beta chain was sequenced in a study of blood T cell repertoires in COVID-19. At the level of the study: In each case, the material was cDNA or gDNA derived from T cells, B-cell-depleted T cells, or PBMCs.

Losses at the gene ends were 1 base for V and 7 bases for J; bases not matched to a gene: 3. The CDR3 totals 15 residues. Per the germline V gene, CDR1 is SGDLS and CDR2 is YYNGEE. Individuals aged roughly 18 to 90 years were recruited from roughly 22 US areas. Assay used: immunoSEQ multiplex PCR; TCRdb lists only in-frame clones, some missing. The repertoire holds approximately 300,000 clones, with roughly 90% as singletons. This TCR came from a young woman who had recovered from COVID-19. Input material: PBMCs or T cells enriched from blood (not recorded which). V usage is TRBV9 and J usage is TRBJ2-2; 11 nucleotides align to TRBD2. The DNA of the CDR3 is TGTGCCAGCAGCGTAACTAGCGGGAGTTTCGGGGAGCTGTTTTTT. This translates into CASSVTSGSFGELFF.